Below are 32 T cell receptor beta chains sequenced from a single sample in a study of blood T cells in healthy people across ages. Then a second PCR, running roughly 6 to 11 cycles, was carried out with a sample-barcoded 5' primer and a J-beta primer mix. TCRdb re-analysed the 5' RACE reads in MiXCR, keeping a single row per CDR3 protein. This sample has 450,000 to 650,000 distinct CDR3 sequences, with approximately 25% found just once. The same data also went into a second study, on T cells of mothers and their children.

Sequencing was performed on blood. The source is a boy younger than 18 in good health.

This chain joins TRBV28 and TRBJ2-6, with D possibly matching TRBD1 (6 bases). The CDR3 has 17 amino acids. The germline CDR1 and CDR2 sequences are MDHEN and SYDVKM. V gave up 7 bases and J gave up 0 bases, with 16 bases separating them. DNA for the CDR3: TGTGCCAGCAAAAAAACAGGGAAACACTCTGGGGCCAACGTCCTGACTTTC. It yields the protein CASKKTGKHSGANVLTF.

This clonotype was picked up a small number of times. This chain uses TRBV28 with TRBJ2-7, with D perhaps assigned TRBD1 or TRBD2 (5 bases each). Trimming removed 2 bases at V and 4 bases at J, with 18 bases between. The CDR3 has 16 residues. Germline V lookup: CDR1 MDHEN, CDR2 SYDVKM. The CDR3 is CASSLINRRRNYEQYF. CDR3 DNA sequence: TGTGCCAGCAGTTTAATAAACAGGAGGAGAAATTACGAGCAGTACTTC.

This clonotype was counted only a few times. V is TRBV7-8 and J is TRBJ1-2, with TRBD1 matching 7 bases. Germline-derived CDR1 and CDR2 are SGHVS and FQNEAQ. Losses at the gene ends were 5 bases for V and 6 bases for J; bases not matched to a gene: 6. The CDR3 runs to 13 residues. Here the CDR3 DNA reads TGTGCCAGCAGCAAAGGGGGCGCTCATGGCTACACCTTC. Its translation: CASSKGGAHGYTF.

The chain recombines TRBV6-2 or TRBV6-3 with TRBJ2-5; TRBD1 matches at 8 bases. Germline V gives CDR1 MNHEY, CDR2 SVGEGT. The J segment lost 0 bases and the V segment lost 2 bases, leaving 2 bases of the junction unmatched. The CDR3 consists of 15 residues. The CDR3 bases are TGTGCCAGCAGTTACGAGACAGGGGACCAAGAGACCCAGTACTTC. This encodes CASSYETGDQETQYF.

This clonotype was observed a few times. The chain couples TRBV4-1 to TRBJ2-1; 8 nucleotides match TRBD2. The junction had 12 bases not matched to a gene; V was cut back by 3 bases and J by 5 bases. Germline V gene data show CDR1 as MGHRA and CDR2 as YSYEKL. This CDR3 region has 17 residues. The DNA of the CDR3 is TGCGCCAGCAGCCAGATCGTGGGGGGACTAGACAACAATGAGCAGTTCTTC. Protein sequence: CASSQIVGGLDNNEQFF.

This clonotype has only a few counts. This sequence joins TRBV4-1 and TRBJ2-7; TRBD2 is a possible D gene (5 bases). Germline V lookup: CDR1 MGHRA, CDR2 YSYEKL. The V gene lost 0 bases and the J gene lost 5 bases, with 14 bases spanning the gap. This CDR3 has 15 residues. DNA of the CDR3: TGCGCCAGCAGCCAAGAAGGTAGCGCGTCGGACGAGCAGTACTTC. Its protein product is CASSQEGSASDEQYF.

The chain joins TRBV5-1 to TRBJ2-3, with 7 bases identical to TRBD2. Germline CDR1 SGHRS, CDR2 YFSETQ. The junction had 7 bases not matched to a gene; V was cut back by 4 bases and J by 2 bases. The length of the CDR3 is 15 residues. The CDR3 sequence is CASSPLGGSTDTQYF. Here the CDR3 DNA reads TGCGCCAGCAGCCCCCTGGGGGGGTCCACAGATACGCAGTATTTT.

The chain carries TRBV11-2 and TRBJ2-5, with TRBD2 identical over 15 bases. CDR1 is SGHAT and CDR2 is FQNNGV in the germline V gene. The length of the CDR3 is 16 residues. V lost 4 bases and J lost 3; bases outside the gene matches: 3. CDR3: CASSSWTSGREETQYF. DNA for the CDR3: TGTGCCAGCAGCTCCTGGACTAGCGGGAGGGAAGAGACCCAGTACTTC. Full variable domain (remainder filled in from reference TRBV11-2 and TRBJ2-5): EAGVAQSPRYKIIEKRQSVAFWCNPISGHATLYWYQQILGQGPKLLIQFQNNGVVDDSQLPKDRFSAERLKGVDSTLKIQPAKLEDSAVYLCASSSWTSGREETQYFGPGTRLLVL.

The chain uses TRBV29-1 and TRBJ1-3, with TRBD1 as a possible D gene (5 bases). The CDR3 extends over 14 amino acids. Germline V gives CDR1 SQVTM, CDR2 ANQGSEA. With 2 bases removed from V and 3 bases from J, the gap between germline ends came to 11 bases. For the CDR3, the DNA is TGCAGCGTTGAAACAGGCCCTAGTGGAAACACCATATATTTT. This translates into CSVETGPSGNTIYF.

This chain connects TRBV6-2 or TRBV6-3 to TRBJ2-7, with 8 bases that match TRBD1. This CDR3 is 15 amino acids long. V trimming: 2 bases; J trimming: 5 bases; junction bases outside the gene matches: 8. Germline V gene data show CDR1 as MNHEY and CDR2 as SVGEGT. In DNA, the CDR3 is TGTGCCAGCAGTTACGTCTGGCAGGGGGCCGACGAGCAGTACTTC. Translated: CASSYVWQGADEQYF.

CDR3 nucleotides: TGTGCCAGCAGGCCGACAGGAGGGACAGGGGACTCTGGAAACACCATATATTTT. It specifies CASRPTGGTGDSGNTIYF. This chain links TRBV28 with TRBJ1-3; 10 positions match TRBD1. The CDR3 runs to 18 residues. The junction had 11 bases not matched to a gene; V was cut back by 6 bases and J by 0 bases. Per germline, CDR1 MDHEN and CDR2 SYDVKM. The whole variable domain, remainder taken from reference TRBV28 and TRBJ1-3, is DVKVTQSSRYLVKRTGEKVFLECVQDMDHENMFWYRQDPGLGLRLIYFSYDVKMKEKGDIPEGYSVSREKKERFSLILESASTNQTSMYLCASRPTGGTGDSGNTIYFGEGSWLTVV.

This clonotype appeared a few times. The chain joins TRBV20-1 to TRBJ2-7; D could derive from TRBD1 or TRBD2 (6 bases each). The CDR3 sequence is 13 residues long. Germline V CDR1 and CDR2: DFQATT, SNEGSKA (reference sequence). V gave up 0 bases and J gave up 7 bases, with 13 bases separating them. CDR3 DNA sequence: TGCAGTGCTAGAGATGTTAGGGGGGAAGAGCAGTACTTC. Translation gives CSARDVRGEEQYF.

This chain uses TRBV3-1 with TRBJ2-5; D is unresolved. CDR3 size: 12 residues. V lost 1 base, J lost 6 bases, and 6 bases lay in between. Germline V gene sequence: CDR1 LGHDT, CDR2 YNNKEL (reference sequence). As DNA, the CDR3 is TGTGCCAGCAGCCAAGTAGGAAAGACCCAGTACTTC. Translating it yields CASSQVGKTQYF.

There are a few counts of this clonotype. The CDR3 region has the DNA TGCAGTGGAGACAGGGGGACCAATGAGCAGTTCTTC. This sequence encodes CSGDRGTNEQFF. The V call is TRBV20-1, the J call TRBJ2-1; TRBD1 matches 9 bases. Per the germline V gene, CDR1 is DFQATT and CDR2 is SNEGSKA (reference sequence). With V trimmed by 7 bases and J by 6 bases, 4 bases remained unmatched. The CDR3 sequence is 12 residues long.

This chain connects TRBV21-1 to TRBJ2-5; no DNA check was done on the table's D call, TRBD2. TRBV21-1 is a recognized pseudogene. CDR3 length: 14 amino acids. In DNA form, the CDR3 reads TGTGCCAGCAGCAAAGCGGACCGGAGGGAGACCCAGTACTTC. The encoded protein is CASSKADRRETQYF.

J is TRBJ2-3 and V is TRBV20-1; D is undetermined. The germline V gene encodes CDR1 DFQATT and CDR2 SNEGSKA (reference sequence). This CDR3 contains 13 residues. Trimming cost V 3 bases and J 1 base, with 8 bases left between them. This CDR3 is CSARDGRTDTQYF. The CDR3 bases are TGCAGTGCTAGGGACGGACGCACAGATACGCAGTATTTT.

This clonotype was detected a few times. DNA of the CDR3: TGCAGCGCAGACAAGAATGAGCAGTTCTTC. Translating it yields CSADKNEQFF. The chain is built from TRBV29-1 and TRBJ2-1; the D is unclear. CDR1 and CDR2 from the germline V gene are SQVTM and ANQGSEA. This CDR3 spans 10 amino acids. Trimming pared 7 bases from V and 7 bases from J, leaving 8 bases between.

The chain uses TRBV5-1 and TRBJ2-5; TRBD1 matches at 7 bases. From germline, CDR1 is SGHRS and CDR2 YFSETQ. The ends lost 1 base at V and 2 bases at J; junction bases unmatched: 5. There are 15 residues in the CDR3. Written as DNA, the CDR3 is TGCGCCAGCAGCTTGACGACAGGGCAACAAGAGACCCAGTACTTC. Protein: CASSLTTGQQETQYF.

Comments on this clonotype: An end of the junction does not agree with germline; a read error may underlie this. This chain joins TRBV6-2 or TRBV6-3 and TRBJ1-1; possible D gene TRBD1, 5 bases. This CDR3 contains 15 residues. The germline gives CDR1 MNHEY, CDR2 SVGEGT. The CDR3 DNA reads TGTGCCAGCTGTTACGCGGGGACGACGTTACTTGAAGCTTTCTTT. Amino acid sequence: CASCYAGTTLLEAFF.

V gene TRBV5-1 combines with J gene TRBJ2-3; D perhaps matches TRBD1 (6 bases). Per germline, CDR1 SGHRS and CDR2 YFSETQ. V was cut by 2 bases and J by 4 bases, with 17 bases left in between. There are 16 residues in the CDR3. CDR3 protein: CASSFKRAGVADTQYF. The DNA for the CDR3 is TGCGCCAGCAGCTTCAAGAGGGCAGGGGTGGCAGATACGCAGTATTTT.

This clonotype was counted a few times. The V call is TRBV19, the J call TRBJ1-4; D is ambiguous. The CDR3 covers 14 residues. V was trimmed by 6 bases and J by 0 bases, leaving 8 bases between them. The germline gives CDR1 LNHDA, CDR2 SQIVND (reference sequence). Written as DNA, the CDR3 is TGTGCCAGTAGACCGACTGCAACTAATGAAAAACTGTTTTTT. Translated, it gives CASRPTATNEKLFF.

There are many counts of this clonotype. The rearrangement links TRBV20-1 to TRBJ2-1; TRBD2 matches 9 bases. With 1 base clipped from V and 7 bases from J, the junction kept 5 bases outside the gene matches. The CDR3 has 14 amino acids. CDR1 DFQATT and CDR2 SNEGSKA come from the germline V gene (reference sequence). The CDR3 region has the DNA TGCAGTGCTAGAGGGTTAGCGGGGGATAATGAGCAGTTCTTC. Amino acids: CSARGLAGDNEQFF.

The chain combines TRBV25-1 with TRBJ2-2; no reliable D call. Looked up from germline, CDR1 is MGHDK and CDR2 is SYGVNS. Trimming took off 1 base at V and 6 bases at J, with 9 bases between the two ends. The CDR3 extends over 14 amino acids. This CDR3 is CASSESAEAGELFF. As DNA, the CDR3 is TGTGCCAGCAGTGAATCGGCCGAGGCCGGGGAGCTGTTTTTT.

This clonotype has more than one count but fewer than ten. The chain carries TRBV28 and TRBJ2-5; 9 positions agree with TRBD1. Matching the DNA end better, TRBJ2-1 makes the J call doubtful. This CDR3 is 14 amino acids long. Germline V CDR1 and CDR2: MDHEN, SYDVKM. The CDR3 here is CASSGTGSYNEQFF. In DNA, the CDR3 is TGTGCCAGCAGCGGGACAGGGTCTTACAATGAGCAGTTCTTC.

The rearrangement links TRBV10-3 to TRBJ2-7; weak D call: TRBD1 (5 bases). V lost 2 bases to trimming and J lost 0 bases, with 11 bases between them. Germline-derived CDR1 and CDR2 are ENHRY and SYGVKD. The CDR3 is made up of 15 amino acids. The CDR3 loop is CAISEGHQISYEQYF. In nucleotides, the CDR3 is TGTGCCATCAGTGAGGGACACCAAATCTCCTACGAGCAGTACTTC.

The sample holds many counts of this clonotype. The chain links TRBV4-3 to TRBJ2-1; D possibly uses TRBD1 or TRBD2 (5 bases each). The CDR3 sequence is 16 residues long. With 0 bases removed from V and 3 bases from J, the gap between germline ends came to 12 bases. Germline V CDR1 and CDR2: LGHNA, YSLEER. For the CDR3, the DNA is TGCGCCAGCAGCCAAGATGGGACGGGTGGCTACAATGAGCAGTTCTTC. Its protein is CASSQDGTGGYNEQFF.

The chain carries TRBV7-8 and TRBJ2-5; a weak D match, TRBD2 (5 bases). The V end lost 4 bases, the J end lost 7 bases, and 13 bases lay between the germline ends. The CDR3 extends over 13 amino acids. CDR1 is SGHVS, CDR2 FQNEAQ, per germline. The CDR3 here is CASSYDYSGTQYF. The CDR3 DNA is TGTGCCAGCAGCTACGACTACTCAGGGACCCAGTACTTC.

This chain links TRBV20-1 with TRBJ2-4; D gene unclear. CDR1 DFQATT and CDR2 SNEGSKA come from the germline V gene (reference sequence). The CDR3 runs 13 residues. V was trimmed by 3 bases and J by 1 base, leaving 7 bases between them. CDR3 protein: CSASRDAKNIQYF. CDR3 nucleotides: TGCAGTGCTAGCCGTGACGCCAAAAACATTCAGTACTTC.

The chain carries TRBV6-5 and TRBJ1-1; D unclear. The germline V gene has CDR1 MNHEY and CDR2 SVGAGI. The CDR3 has 14 amino acids. V dropped 0 bases and J dropped 3 bases, with 8 bases sitting between them. The CDR3 bases are TGTGCCAGCAGTTACTCGACCGGGTACACTGAAGCTTTCTTT. Amino acids: CASSYSTGYTEAFF.

This clonotype was counted between two and nine times. One end of the junction fails to match germline, which may point to a read error. This chain links TRBV7-9 with TRBJ2-5; 7 bases are shared with TRBD2. The J call may be faulty, since TRBJ2-1 better matches the DNA end. This CDR3 region has 15 residues. Per the germline V gene, CDR1 is SEHNR and CDR2 is FQNEAQ (reference sequence). The CDR3: CASSLGAGNVNGQFF. CDR3 DNA sequence: TGTGCCAGCAGCTTAGGAGCGGGAAACGTGAATGGGCAGTTCTTC.

The chain has TRBV29-1 and TRBJ2-1, with 10 bases lining up with TRBD2. The CDR3 has 17 amino acids. Germline lookup yields CDR1 SQVTM and CDR2 ANQGSEA. V trimming: 1 base; J trimming: 0 bases; junction bases outside the gene matches: 6. CDR3 amino acids: CSVEALAGRTSYNEQFF. The DNA for the CDR3 is TGCAGCGTTGAAGCACTAGCGGGACGAACCTCCTACAATGAGCAGTTCTTC.

The V gene is TRBV3-1, the J gene TRBJ2-7; the D gene is possibly TRBD1 (5 bases). The V end was cut by 1 base, the J end by 1 base, with 26 bases between. Germline V gives CDR1 LGHDT, CDR2 YNNKEL (reference sequence). This CDR3 spans 20 amino acids. CDR3 sequence (DNA): TGTGCCAGCAGCCAAGTTGCCTGGCCGTCGACAGTCGACGTTTCCTACGAGCAGTACTTC. It codes for CASSQVAWPSTVDVSYEQYF.